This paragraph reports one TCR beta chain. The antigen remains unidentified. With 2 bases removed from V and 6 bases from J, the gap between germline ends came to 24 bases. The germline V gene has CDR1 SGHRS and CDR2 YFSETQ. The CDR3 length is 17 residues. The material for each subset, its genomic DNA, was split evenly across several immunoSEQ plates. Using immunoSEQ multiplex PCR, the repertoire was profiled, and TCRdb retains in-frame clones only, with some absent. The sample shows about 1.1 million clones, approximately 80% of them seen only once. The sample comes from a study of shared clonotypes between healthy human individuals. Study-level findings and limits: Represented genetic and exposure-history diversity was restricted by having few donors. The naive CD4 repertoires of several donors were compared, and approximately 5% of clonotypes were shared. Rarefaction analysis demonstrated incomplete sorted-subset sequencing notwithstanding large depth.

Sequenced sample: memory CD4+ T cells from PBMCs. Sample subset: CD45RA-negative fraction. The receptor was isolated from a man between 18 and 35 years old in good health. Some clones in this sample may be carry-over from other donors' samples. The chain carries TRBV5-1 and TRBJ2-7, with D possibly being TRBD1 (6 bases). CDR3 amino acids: CASSLDRRVQGFGEQYF. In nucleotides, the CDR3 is TGCGCCAGCAGCTTAGATCGTAGAGTACAGGGCTTCGGCGAGCAGTACTTC.